This T cell receptor beta chain was captured in a study of T-cell memory formation after mild COVID-19. MiXCR, run by TCRdb on the 5' RACE reads, gives a single entry per CDR3 protein. The sample has 200,000 to 300,000 distinct CDR3 sequences; about 16% are singletons. The germline V and J ends were trimmed by 4 bases and 4 bases, with 11 bases remaining between them. Germline V gene sequence: CDR1 SGHRS, CDR2 YFSETQ. The CDR3 spans 13 residues. The gene calls are TRBV5-1 and TRBJ1-1; D possibly corresponds to TRBD1 (6 bases). The specimen sequenced was PBMCs or a T cell subset sorted from them (not recorded which). The sequence was obtained from an adult woman who had mild COVID-19 (a few samples of this study predate the infection). Cell type and time point are not known. The CDR3 region is CASSKPGVTEAFF. CDR3 in DNA: TGCGCCAGCAGCAAACCAGGGGTCACTGAAGCTTTCTTT.